This entry lists 12 T cell receptor beta chains sequenced from one sample in a study of shared clonotypes between healthy human individuals. This table comes from immunoSEQ multiplex PCR, and its TCRdb copy is limited to in-frame clones, with some not included. The sample lists 800,000 to 1,200,000 clones, about four fifths seen once, with under 0.6% in the top ten. Sequenced: memory CD4+ T cells from PBMCs. Subset: CD45RA-negative fraction. These receptors all stem from a young man in good health. Some clones in this sample may be carry-over from other donors' samples.

The V and J genes are TRBV15 and TRBJ1-2, with TRBD1 matching 8 bases. The CDR3 sequence is 17 residues long. Losses at the gene ends were 2 bases for V and 2 bases for J; bases not matched to a gene: 10. Looked up from germline, CDR1 is LNHNV and CDR2 is YYDKDF (reference sequence). The chain's CDR3 is CATSRRLGTGQNYGYTF. In DNA form, the CDR3 reads TGTGCCACCAGCAGACGACTAGGGACAGGCCAAAACTATGGCTACACCTTC.

J is TRBJ1-1 and V is TRBV5-4, with 9 bases matching TRBD1. With V trimmed by 1 base and J by 7 bases, 11 bases remained unmatched. The CDR3 sequence is 16 residues long. The germline V gene has CDR1 SGHNT and CDR2 YYREEE (reference sequence). The CDR3 spells CASSLWTGVNGGEAFF. The CDR3, as DNA: TGTGCCAGCAGCTTGTGGACAGGGGTTAACGGGGGTGAAGCTTTCTTT.

This clone occurred many times. CDR3 DNA sequence: TGTGCCAGTAGCCCGCAGGGGGGCGAGGGAGAGACCCAGTACTTC. It encodes CASSPQGGEGETQYF. This chain connects TRBV19 to TRBJ2-5; D may be TRBD1 (7 bases). V lost 6 bases, J lost 4 bases, and 18 bases lay in between. The germline CDR1 and CDR2 sequences are LNHDA and SQIVND (reference sequence). The CDR3 has 15 amino acids.

Only one count was recorded for this clone. J is TRBJ2-7 and V is TRBV19, with 10 bases aligning to TRBD2. J gave up 5 bases and V 6 bases, and 13 bases lay outside the gene matches. CDR3 length equals 16 residues. Germline assignment: CDR1 LNHDA and CDR2 SQIVND (reference sequence). CDR3 in DNA: TGTGCCAGTAGCACACCCCTTCTAGCGGGAGCCCACGAGCAGTACTTC. Residues: CASSTPLLAGAHEQYF.

The rearrangement uses TRBV11-1 and TRBJ1-1; D ambiguous. Germline V gene data show CDR1 as SGHAT and CDR2 as FQDESV (reference sequence). This CDR3 is built from 16 residues. Trimming shortened V by 0 bases and J by 1 base, and 12 bases separated the two germline ends. The CDR3 nucleotides are TGTGCCAGCAGCTTAGCCAGAATTTGGGGGAACACTGAAGCTTTCTTT. It codes for CASSLARIWGNTEAFF.

This clone was observed a few times. The rearrangement uses TRBV4-1 and TRBJ2-7, with TRBD2 as a possible D gene (5 bases). Germline V gives CDR1 MGHRA, CDR2 YSYEKL. The CDR3 consists of 15 residues. The V end was cut by 0 bases, the J end by 4 bases, with 13 bases between. CDR3 in amino acids: CASSQETGSGYEQYF. In DNA form, the CDR3 reads TGCGCCAGCAGCCAAGAGACGGGTTCGGGGTACGAGCAGTACTTC.

J is TRBJ2-7 and V is TRBV15; 9 bases agree with TRBD1. The CDR3 covers 13 residues. V lost 3 bases, J lost 12 bases, and 9 bases stayed unmatched. The V gene's germline CDR1 is LNHNV and CDR2 YYDKDF (reference sequence). The CDR3 DNA is TGTGCCACCAGCAGGGGAGACAGGGGGGTTTTGTACTTC. Protein product: CATSRGDRGVLYF.

This clone was detected a few times. The rearrangement uses TRBV5-5 and TRBJ2-5; 9 nucleotides align to TRBD1. CDR1 is SGHKS, CDR2 YYEKEE, per germline (reference sequence). The CDR3 consists of 16 residues. V gave up 2 bases and J gave up 5 bases; unmatched junction bases: 10. CDR3 coding DNA: TGTGCCAGCAGCTTTGGGACAGGGAATTATATCGAGACCCAGTACTTC. It specifies CASSFGTGNYIETQYF.

In regard to this clone: The sample has other DNA sequences that encode this CDR3 too. This sequence joins TRBV5-1 and TRBJ2-5, with TRBD2 identical over 13 bases. V was pared by 2 bases and J by 2 bases, with 0 bases of the junction left unmatched. The CDR3 totals 15 residues. The V gene's germline CDR1 is SGHRS and CDR2 YFSETQ. The CDR3 DNA follows: TGCGCCAGCAGCTTACTAGCGGGAGGGCAAGAGACCCAGTACTTC. Its translation is CASSLLAGGQETQYF.

J is TRBJ2-7 and V is TRBV15; the match to TRBD1 covers 7 bases. Germline trimming cut 5 bases from V and 0 bases from J; bases unmatched to any gene: 10. CDR3 length: 16 residues. Germline CDR1 and CDR2: LNHNV and YYDKDF (reference sequence). The CDR3 reads CATSPGGTASSYEQYF. As DNA, the CDR3 is TGTGCCACCAGCCCAGGGGGAACAGCGAGCTCCTACGAGCAGTACTTC.

V and J are TRBV5-8 and TRBJ1-5; D possibly corresponds to TRBD1 (5 bases). The CDR3 covers 13 residues. With 0 bases removed from V and 11 bases from J, the gap between germline ends came to 12 bases. CDR1 and CDR2 from the germline V gene are SGHTS and YDEGEE. CDR3 sequence (DNA): TGTGCCAGCAGCTTGGGCAGGGCGGACGCCCAGCATTTT. This translates into CASSLGRADAQHF.

This clone was counted many times. This chain connects TRBV11-3 to TRBJ2-2; possible D gene TRBD2, 5 bases. This CDR3 is built from 15 residues. Looked up from germline, CDR1 is SGHNT and CDR2 is YENEEA. V lost 4 bases and J 4 bases, leaving 13 bases between the germline ends. CDR3 nucleotide sequence: TGTGCCAGCAGCTCCCCTGGTCGGGGCACCGGGGAGCTGTTTTTT. It is translated as CASSSPGRGTGELFF.